The 20 T cell receptor beta chains given below trace back to one sample, sequenced in a study of shared clonotypes between healthy human individuals. The data were produced by immunoSEQ multiplex PCR, yet TCRdb's version contains in-frame clones alone and is incomplete. The data show around 2,000,000 clones, around 93% seen once. CD45RO-negative CD8 cells positively selected for CCR7 made up the naive population, which excluded terminally differentiated effector memory CD45RA+ cells. Sequenced: naive CD8+ T cells from PBMCs. The receptors come from a man younger than 30 in good health. Some clones in this sample may be carry-over from other donors' samples.

The rearrangement joins TRBV2 to TRBJ1-1, with unresolved D. In germline, CDR1 is SNHLY, CDR2 FYNNEI. Trimming took off 6 bases at V and 7 bases at J, with 12 bases between the two ends. The CDR3 is 12 residues long. The CDR3, as DNA: TGTGCCAGCAGCAGCTCGCGAGGTGAAGCTTTCTTT. This translates into CASSSSRGEAFF.

The V and J genes are TRBV28 and TRBJ1-6; D call uncertain. CDR3 length equals 14 residues. V was clipped by 3 bases and J by 9 bases, with 12 bases between them. CDR1 and CDR2 from the germline V gene are MDHEN and SYDVKM. The CDR3 DNA sequence: TGTGCCAGCAGTTTGCGGCCGTTAATTTCACCCCTCCACTTT. Its translation: CASSLRPLISPLHF.

This clone was recorded once. At one of its ends the junction is not consistent with the germline gene, which may arise from a read error. This chain joins TRBV4-1 and TRBJ2-7; D call uncertain. From germline, CDR1 is MGHRA and CDR2 YSYEKL. This CDR3 region has 14 residues. In DNA form, the CDR3 reads TGCGCCAGCAGCCAAGATATGAGGAGTGGCGGTACGCACTTC. Translating gives CASSQDMRSGGTHF.

In nucleotides, the CDR3 is TGTGCCAGCAGCGTAGGGCCACCCGAAGAAGCTTTCTTT. This sequence encodes CASSVGPPEEAFF. J is TRBJ1-1 and V is TRBV9; no clear D gene. Germline V gives CDR1 SGDLS, CDR2 YYNGEE. V lost 0 bases and J 8 bases, leaving 11 bases between the germline ends. The CDR3 has 13 amino acids.

The rearrangement joins TRBV7-9 to TRBJ2-7; 9 nucleotides match TRBD1. Trimming took 5 bases from V and 3 from J; bases not matched to a gene: 11. This CDR3 has 16 amino acids. Germline CDR1 SEHNR, CDR2 FQNEAQ (reference sequence). The CDR3 is CASSPRTGEGVYEQYF. CDR3 bases: TGTGCCAGCAGCCCCCGGACAGGGGAAGGCGTCTACGAGCAGTACTTC.

Here the CDR3 DNA reads TGTGCCAGCAGCTCCGAATCGGGAGCTGACGAGCAGTACTTC. This sequence encodes CASSSESGADEQYF. This chain links TRBV5-8 with TRBJ2-7; perhaps TRBD2 as D (6 bases). Between the trimmed V and J ends, which lost 3 bases and 5 bases, there was a span of 15 bases. This CDR3 has 14 residues. CDR1 and CDR2 from the germline V gene are SGHTS and YDEGEE.

The chain links TRBV2 to TRBJ2-2; 9 nucleotides agree with TRBD2. The CDR3 runs 16 residues. Per germline, CDR1 SNHLY and CDR2 FYNNEI. The ends lost 3 bases at V and 4 bases at J; junction bases unmatched: 6. CDR3 in amino acids: CASSEVLAGATGELFF. In nucleotides, the CDR3 is TGTGCCAGCAGTGAGGTATTAGCGGGAGCCACCGGGGAGCTGTTTTTT. Full variable domain (rest looked up from reference TRBV2 and TRBJ2-2): EPEVTQTPSHQVTQMGQEVILRCVPISNHLYFYWYRQILGQKVEFLVSFYNNEISEKSEIFDDQFSVERPDGSNFTLKIRSTKLEDSAMYFCASSEVLAGATGELFFGEGSRLTVL.

On this clone: At the DNA level, this CDR3 is encoded by other sequences in the same sample as well. The genes are TRBV28 and TRBJ1-5, with unresolved D. This CDR3 is built from 13 residues. V lost 3 bases to trimming and J lost 4 bases, with 7 bases between them. The germline gives CDR1 MDHEN, CDR2 SYDVKM. The CDR3 DNA is TGTGCCAGCAGTTTCTATTCGAATCAGCCCCAGCATTTT. Its protein is CASSFYSNQPQHF.

The J gene is TRBJ2-7, the V gene TRBV27; 13 bases map to TRBD2. Germline assignment: CDR1 MNHEY and CDR2 SMNVEV (reference sequence). CDR3 length: 15 amino acids. Losses at the gene ends were 6 bases for V and 3 bases for J; bases not matched to a gene: 5. The CDR3 sequence: CASRPGTSGNYEQYF. CDR3 in DNA: TGTGCCAGCAGACCCGGGACTAGCGGGAACTACGAGCAGTACTTC.

Notes on this clone: Different DNA sequences within this sample yield the same CDR3. This sequence joins TRBV7-9 and TRBJ2-7; D might be TRBD1 (6 bases). V lost 3 bases and J lost 2, with 8 bases in between. CDR3 length equals 13 residues. Germline values: CDR1 SEHNR, CDR2 FQNEAQ (reference sequence). As DNA, the CDR3 is TGTGCCAGCAGCTTCAGGGGCACCTACGAGCAGTACTTC. Translated, it gives CASSFRGTYEQYF. The full variable domain, with the rest looked up from reference TRBV7-9 and TRBJ2-7, is DTGVSQNPRHKITKRGQNVTFRCDPISEHNRLYWYRQTLGQGPEFLTYFQNEAQLEKSRLLSDRFSAERPKGSFSTLEIQRTEQGDSAMYLCASSFRGTYEQYFGPGTRLTVT.

This sequence joins TRBV5-4 and TRBJ1-1; D unclear. The CDR3 covers 18 residues. V lost 4 bases and J lost 5, with 27 bases in between. Per germline, CDR1 SGHNT and CDR2 YYREEE (reference sequence). CDR3 DNA: TGTGCCAGCAGCCCCCATTCGATACTAGGGAGGGATAGGACTGAAGCTTTCTTT. This sequence encodes CASSPHSILGRDRTEAFF.

This rearrangement joins TRBV7-2 to TRBJ2-7; tentatively, D is TRBD1 (5 bases). CDR1 and CDR2 (germline): SGHTA, FQGNSA. Between the trimmed V and J ends, which lost 1 base and 0 bases, there was a span of 10 bases. CDR3 length: 15 residues. The CDR3 reads CASSLGVGPSYEQYF. DNA for the CDR3: TGTGCCAGCAGCTTAGGGGTGGGGCCCTCCTACGAGCAGTACTTC.

This clone was detected a few times. Other DNA sequences in this specimen translate into the identical CDR3. The V and J genes are TRBV6-5 and TRBJ2-1; D ambiguous. CDR1 is MNHEY and CDR2 is SVGAGI in the germline V gene. V was pared by 2 bases and J by 0 bases, with 8 bases between. The CDR3 is 15 residues long. The CDR3, as DNA: TGTGCCAGCAGTTACGGTGTCAGCTCCTACAATGAGCAGTTCTTC. Translated: CASSYGVSSYNEQFF.

This rearrangement joins TRBV4-1 to TRBJ2-3; D unresolved. Germline V gene data show CDR1 as MGHRA and CDR2 as YSYEKL. Trimming left V 3 bases short and J 0 bases short, with 13 bases between. The CDR3 has 16 residues. The CDR3 is CASSHPGGPSTDTQYF. The DNA for the CDR3 is TGCGCCAGCAGCCACCCCGGCGGCCCTAGCACAGATACGCAGTATTTT.

CDR3 sequence reads: CASSPGTGGPYGYTF. The CDR3 DNA sequence: TGCGCCAGCAGCCCGGGGACAGGGGGACCCTATGGCTACACCTTC. The rearrangement joins TRBV4-3 to TRBJ1-2; 11 positions agree with TRBD1. The CDR3 contains 15 residues. Germline V gene lookup returns CDR1 LGHNA and CDR2 YSLEER. V was pared by 4 bases and J by 4 bases, with 5 bases of the junction left unmatched.

For the CDR3, the DNA is TGCGCCAGCAGCTTGGACAGGGGGTGGTACGAGCAGTACTTC. Protein product: CASSLDRGWYEQYF. The rearrangement links TRBV5-1 to TRBJ2-7; TRBD1 aligns across 8 bases. CDR1 is SGHRS, CDR2 YFSETQ, per germline. Trimming took 0 bases from V and 4 from J; bases not matched to a gene: 3. The CDR3 covers 14 residues. The full variable domain, completed using reference TRBV5-1 and TRBJ2-7, is KAGVTQTPRYLIKTRGQQVTLSCSPISGHRSVSWYQQTPGQGLQFLFEYFSETQRNKGNFPGRFSGRQFSNSRSEMNVSTLELGDSALYLCASSLDRGWYEQYFGPGTRLTVT.

The chain links TRBV10-2 to TRBJ2-5, with TRBD2 matching over 12 bases. The CDR3 consists of 15 residues. Trimming removed 8 bases from V and 4 bases from J; junction bases left unmatched: 8. Germline values: CDR1 WSHSY, CDR2 SAAADI. CDR3 nucleotides: TGCGCCAGCCGGACGACTAGCGGGAGCGCAGAGACCCAGTACTTC. Amino acids: CASRTTSGSAETQYF.

The V gene is TRBV7-2, the J gene TRBJ2-3; D not resolved. This CDR3 has 15 amino acids. Trimming removed 1 base at V and 6 bases at J, with 14 bases between. Germline V gives CDR1 SGHTA, CDR2 FQGNSA. This CDR3 reads CASSLEGRWSDTQYF. For the CDR3, the DNA is TGTGCCAGCAGCTTAGAGGGCCGATGGTCCGATACGCAGTATTTT.

This clone was counted once. The rearrangement joins TRBV27 to TRBJ2-7; 10 bases agree with TRBD1. The CDR3 runs 13 residues. V shed 8 bases and J 5 bases; nucleotides not matched to a gene: 6. CDR1 and CDR2 (germline): MNHEY, SMNVEV (reference sequence). The CDR3 sequence: CASGTGVLDEQYF. CDR3 in DNA: TGTGCCAGCGGGACAGGGGTACTCGACGAGCAGTACTTC.

The chain employs TRBV5-1 and TRBJ2-2; TRBD2 agrees at 9 bases. The ends lost 2 bases at V and 5 bases at J; junction bases unmatched: 10. The CDR3 consists of 17 residues. CDR1 SGHRS and CDR2 YFSETQ come from the germline V gene. As DNA, the CDR3 is TGCGCCAGCAGCTTAACCCACCTAGCGGGATTTACCGGGGAGCTGTTTTTT. Translating it yields CASSLTHLAGFTGELFF.